This paragraph covers one T cell receptor (beta chain) sequence. Its matching antigen is unknown. The authors produced cDNA by 5'RACE using 10-nucleotide random UMIs. TCRdb fed the 5' RACE reads into MiXCR, producing one record per CDR3 protein. The top ten clones hold about 4.7% of a sample with 50,000 or so distinct CDR3 sequences, roughly 15% of them seen once. These data are taken from a study of neurological immune-mediated disorders. General study findings and limits: Levels of TCR clonal expansion peaked in HTLV-1-associated myelopathy and reached their lowest in multiple sclerosis, under those of healthy controls. Because no CDR3 amino acid sequences were shared across subjects by expanded clones, private repertoires were suggested in all groups.

Trimming took off 2 bases at V and 6 bases at J, with 14 bases between the two ends. The CDR3 loop spans 14 amino acids. Germline loops: CDR1 SGHTA, CDR2 FQGNSA. Preparation of the unsorted libraries drew on 2 million PBMCs stored at -80 C. The sequence was collected from a man between 60 and 75 years old in good health. The chain has TRBV7-2 and TRBJ2-7, with D perhaps TRBD2 (6 bases). The specimen sequenced was PBMCs. CDR3 nucleotide sequence: TGTGCCAGCAGCTTACTCGCGGGAAGTGGCGAGCAGTACTTC. Translating it yields CASSLLAGSGEQYF.